This T cell receptor (beta chain) was identified in a study of T cells after yellow fever vaccination. V was pared by 4 bases and J by 2 bases, with 6 bases between. The germline gives CDR1 SEHNR, CDR2 FQNEAQ (reference sequence). The CDR3 covers 12 residues. TCRdb used MiXCR to reprocess the 5' RACE reads, holding one entry per CDR3 protein. Of roughly 99,000 distinct CDR3 sequences listed, 5.8% are singletons. This clonotype was seen only a few times. This receptor was taken from a man between 18 and 29 years old who received the YFV17D yellow fever vaccine. The chain recombines TRBV7-9 with TRBJ2-7; no clear D gene. The starting material was CD8+ T cells sorted from PBMCs, obtained 10 days after the yellow fever booster vaccination. Here the CDR3 reads CASSYRAYEQYF. The CDR3, as DNA: TGTGCCAGCAGCTATCGGGCCTACGAGCAGTACTTC.